What follows describes a single T cell receptor (beta chain). This sample is drawn from a study of OX40 agonist ivuxolimab in advanced cancers. As for the study in general: A mean age of approximately 58 years, range about 23 to 80, was recorded, and about 83% were male. Treatment received earlier with anti-PD-1, anti-PD-L1 or anti-CTLA-4 agents was allowed, and over 35% had some.

Sequenced by immunoSEQ multiplex PCR; TCRdb stores in-frame clones only, minus some. The sample lists around 58,000 clones; around 89% were seen once. The CDR3 is 11 amino acids. CDR1 MDHEN and CDR2 SYDVKM come from the germline V gene. V was clipped by 8 bases and J by 6 bases, with 11 bases between them. The sequencing here drew on CD4+ or CD8+ T cells sorted from blood, taken in a trial of the OX40 agonist ivuxolimab. The clonotype was recovered from an adult with an advanced solid tumor such as melanoma, head and neck, liver or kidney cancer. The chain couples TRBV28 to TRBJ2-7; no clear D gene. CDR3 amino acids: CASGVLIEQYF. The CDR3 DNA reads TGTGCCAGCGGGGTCCTTATCGAGCAGTACTTC.